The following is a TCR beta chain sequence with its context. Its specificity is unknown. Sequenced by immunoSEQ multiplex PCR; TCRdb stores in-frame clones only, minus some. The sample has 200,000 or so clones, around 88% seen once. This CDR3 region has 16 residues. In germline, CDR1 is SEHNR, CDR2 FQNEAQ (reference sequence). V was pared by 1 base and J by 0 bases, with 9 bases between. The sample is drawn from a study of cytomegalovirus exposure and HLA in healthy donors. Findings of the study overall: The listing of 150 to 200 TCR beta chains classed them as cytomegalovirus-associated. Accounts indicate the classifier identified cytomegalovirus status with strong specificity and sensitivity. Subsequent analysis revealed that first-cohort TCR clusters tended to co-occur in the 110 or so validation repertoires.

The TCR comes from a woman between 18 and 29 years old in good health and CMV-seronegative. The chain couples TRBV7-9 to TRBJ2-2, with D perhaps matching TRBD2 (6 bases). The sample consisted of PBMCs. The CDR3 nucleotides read TGTGCCAGCAGCTTAGTCGGGAGTTCGAACACCGGGGAGCTGTTTTTT. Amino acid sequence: CASSLVGSSNTGELFF. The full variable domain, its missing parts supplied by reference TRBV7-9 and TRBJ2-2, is DTGVSQNPRHKITKRGQNVTFRCDPISEHNRLYWYRQTLGQGPEFLTYFQNEAQLEKSRLLSDRFSAERPKGSFSTLEIQRTEQGDSAMYLCASSLVGSSNTGELFFGEGSRLTVL.